Presented here are 26 T cell receptor beta chains from one specimen sequenced in a study of cytomegalovirus exposure and HLA in healthy donors. Profiled with immunoSEQ multiplex PCR; TCRdb holds only in-frame clones, not every one. Here the sample spans around 260,000 clones, 90% being singletons. Sequencing was performed on PBMCs. The origin of the receptors is a woman aged 25 to 39 in good health and CMV-seronegative.

The chain's CDR3 is CASSPHQGWETQYF. The DNA for the CDR3 is TGTGCCAGCAGTCCCCACCAGGGTTGGGAGACCCAGTACTTC. The rearrangement links TRBV27 to TRBJ2-5; a weak D match, TRBD1 (5 bases). The germline V and J ends were trimmed by 5 bases and 5 bases, with 15 bases remaining between them. The CDR3 length is 14 residues. Germline values: CDR1 MNHEY, CDR2 SMNVEV (reference sequence).

The CDR3 region has the DNA TGTGCCAGCTCACCACTAGGCGGACACGGAACAATTCCAATCAAGTACGAGCAGTACTTC. Encoded protein: CASSPLGGHGTIPIKYEQYF. The chain has TRBV18 and TRBJ2-7, with D perhaps TRBD1 (5 bases). Germline V lookup: CDR1 KGHSH, CDR2 LQKENI. V lost 1 base to trimming and J lost 4 bases, with 29 bases between them. The CDR3 length is 20 residues.

The chain links TRBV6-4 to TRBJ2-3, with 9 bases that match TRBD1. The length of the CDR3 is 15 residues. Germline lookup yields CDR1 MRHNA and CDR2 SNTAGT. V was pared by 6 bases and J by 2 bases, with 6 bases of the junction left unmatched. CDR3 sequence reads: CASSTGGSITDTQYF. The CDR3 DNA reads as TGTGCCAGCAGCACAGGGGGCTCAATCACAGATACGCAGTATTTT.

This CDR3 is CAISGSGTGSYEQYF. CDR3 coding DNA: TGTGCCATCAGTGGTTCCGGGACAGGTTCCTACGAGCAGTACTTC. J is TRBJ2-7 and V is TRBV10-3; 8 bases map to TRBD1. Per the germline V gene, CDR1 is ENHRY and CDR2 is SYGVKD. V was pared by 4 bases and J by 1 base, with 6 bases of the junction left unmatched. The CDR3 covers 15 residues.

The chain has TRBV30 and TRBJ2-4; D gene uncertain. V lost 0 bases and J lost 0, with 18 bases in between. This CDR3 has 18 amino acids. Germline V CDR1 and CDR2: GTSNPN, SVGIG (reference sequence). CDR3 in amino acids: CAWSVRTSGRVAKNIQYF. In nucleotides, the CDR3 is TGTGCCTGGAGTGTACGAACATCGGGTAGAGTAGCCAAAAACATTCAGTACTTC.

The gene calls are TRBV5-1 and TRBJ2-5; a possible D gene is TRBD2 (6 bases). Per the germline V gene, CDR1 is SGHRS and CDR2 is YFSETQ. The ends were cut back, 3 bases at V and 4 bases at J, with 16 bases in the middle. The CDR3 is 15 residues long. The CDR3 protein is CASSSASEGLETQYF. DNA of the CDR3: TGCGCCAGCAGCTCAGCGTCGGAGGGGCTAGAGACCCAGTACTTC.

The chain joins TRBV9 to TRBJ2-1, with a tentative D call TRBD2 (6 bases). Trimming took 4 bases from V and 5 from J, leaving 16 bases between them. The CDR3 consists of 15 residues. Germline CDR1 reads SGDLS; CDR2 reads YYNGEE. CDR3 DNA sequence: TGTGCCAGCAGCATTAGCGGTAGGACTCACAATGAGCAGTTCTTC. Protein product: CASSISGRTHNEQFF. Looking up the rest from reference TRBV9 and TRBJ2-1 gives the full variable domain: DSGVTQTPKHLITATGQRVTLRCSPRSGDLSVYWYQQSLDQGLQFLIQYYNGEERAKGNILERFSAQQFPDLHSELNLSSLELGDSALYFCASSISGRTHNEQFFGPGTRLTVL.

V is TRBV6-5 and J is TRBJ2-7, with 7 positions matching TRBD2. This CDR3 has 15 amino acids. J lost 2 bases, V lost 0 bases, and 4 bases had no gene match. Germline V CDR1 and CDR2: MNHEY, SVGAGI. DNA for the CDR3: TGTGCCAGCAGTTACTCCCAGCGGGGTACCTACGAGCAGTACTTC. Protein product: CASSYSQRGTYEQYF.

The chain uses TRBV7-8 and TRBJ2-7, with TRBD2 as a possible D gene (6 bases). V was cut by 1 base and J by 7 bases, with 17 bases left in between. CDR1 and CDR2 from the germline V gene are SGHVS and FQNEAQ. CDR3 length: 15 amino acids. The CDR3, as DNA: TGTGCCAGCAGCTTAGAATTCATGAGGGCGGGGGAGCAGTACTTC. Residues: CASSLEFMRAGEQYF.

This chain connects TRBV9 to TRBJ2-3; possible D gene TRBD2, 6 bases. This CDR3 spans 14 amino acids. Germline V gives CDR1 SGDLS, CDR2 YYNGEE. V lost 3 bases and J lost 2, with 10 bases in between. CDR3 sequence (DNA): TGTGCCAGCAGCGGAAGGGACTTCACAGATACGCAGTATTTT. It encodes CASSGRDFTDTQYF.

The gene calls are TRBV28 and TRBJ2-7; maybe TRBD2 (6 bases). V lost 5 bases and J lost 4, with 18 bases in between. The CDR3 runs 15 residues. Per the germline V gene, CDR1 is MDHEN and CDR2 is SYDVKM. The CDR3 coding sequence is TGTGCCAGCAGTCAAGCTGGGGGGTTGGTATACGAGCAGTACTTC. Translation: CASSQAGGLVYEQYF. Combining the CDR3 with reference TRBV28 and TRBJ2-7 gives the whole variable domain DVKVTQSSRYLVKRTGEKVFLECVQDMDHENMFWYRQDPGLGLRLIYFSYDVKMKEKGDIPEGYSVSREKKERFSLILESASTNQTSMYLCASSQAGGLVYEQYFGPGTRLTVT.

This sequence joins TRBV27 and TRBJ2-1; 9 bases map to TRBD1. The V segment lost 2 bases and the J segment 4 bases; nucleotides outside the gene matches: 3. The CDR3 spans 15 residues. Germline-derived CDR1 and CDR2 are MNHEY and SMNVEV (reference sequence). The CDR3 here is CASSLVGTGYNEQFF. The CDR3 DNA is TGTGCCAGCAGTTTAGTGGGGACAGGGTACAATGAGCAGTTCTTC.

The rearrangement uses TRBV27 and TRBJ2-1; 13 bases fit TRBD2. CDR1 and CDR2 from the germline V gene are MNHEY and SMNVEV (reference sequence). The CDR3 totals 16 residues. V was pared by 5 bases and J by 7 bases, with 8 bases of the junction left unmatched. In DNA form, the CDR3 reads TGTGCCAGCAGTCCCTGGACTAGCGGGAGTAGGAATGAGCAGTTCTTC. It translates to CASSPWTSGSRNEQFF.

This clone was detected once. The J gene is TRBJ2-7, the V gene TRBV5-6; D tentatively fits TRBD1 or TRBD2 (5 bases each). CDR3 size: 14 residues. V was cut by 3 bases and J by 6 bases, with 16 bases left in between. The germline V gene encodes CDR1 SGHDT and CDR2 YYEEEE. CDR3 protein: CASSSRDLFFEQYF. The CDR3 coding sequence is TGTGCCAGCAGCTCCCGGGACCTCTTCTTCGAGCAGTACTTC.

The V and J genes are TRBV19 and TRBJ1-1; D is unresolved. The ends were cut back, 6 bases at V and 1 base at J, with 15 bases in the middle. Germline assignment: CDR1 LNHDA and CDR2 SQIVND (reference sequence). CDR3 length equals 15 residues. The CDR3 reads CASSSPGDGNTEAFF. CDR3 DNA sequence: TGTGCCAGTAGCTCCCCAGGAGACGGGAACACTGAAGCTTTCTTT.

CDR3 in DNA: TGTGCCAGCAGCTTAGGGGGGCTAGACGGGACCGGGGAGCTGTTTTTT. Translation: CASSLGGLDGTGELFF. This chain uses TRBV9 with TRBJ2-2; either TRBD1 or TRBD2 may fit D (6 bases each). The CDR3 covers 16 residues. Trimming took off 4 bases at V and 5 bases at J, with 18 bases between the two ends. Germline CDR1 is SGDLS and CDR2 is YYNGEE.

The count of this clone is one. The J gene is TRBJ2-7, the V gene TRBV6-6; 10 nucleotides match TRBD1. The V and J ends lost 5 bases and 5 bases, in that order; junction bases with no gene match: 6. The CDR3 has 14 residues. The germline CDR1 and CDR2 sequences are MNHNY and SVGAGI (reference sequence). CDR3 amino acids: CASSLRDRGHEQYF. CDR3 in DNA: TGTGCCAGCAGTCTCCGGGACAGGGGACACGAGCAGTACTTC.

The chain uses TRBV7-9 and TRBJ1-1; D remains ambiguous. This CDR3 contains 14 residues. The germline CDR1 and CDR2 sequences are SEHNR and FQNEAQ (reference sequence). V was trimmed by 6 bases and J by 4 bases, leaving 15 bases between them. CDR3 in amino acids: CASRIIQGSTEAFF. In nucleotides, the CDR3 is TGTGCCAGCAGGATCATCCAAGGGAGCACTGAAGCTTTCTTT.

J is TRBJ2-7 and V is TRBV19; possibly TRBD1 for D (7 bases). Trimming stripped 4 bases from V and 2 bases from J, with 15 bases between. Germline V gives CDR1 LNHDA, CDR2 SQIVND (reference sequence). CDR3 length: 15 residues. CDR3: CASSNPQGGPYEQYF. The CDR3 bases are TGTGCCAGTAGTAACCCCCAGGGGGGCCCCTACGAGCAGTACTTC.

The chain joins TRBV19 to TRBJ2-1; 13 nucleotides align to TRBD2. The CDR3 is 17 residues long. The germline V gene has CDR1 LNHDA and CDR2 SQIVND (reference sequence). Trimming cost V 2 bases and J 6 bases; bases outside gene matches: 7. CDR3: CASSISGLAGVPNEQFF. CDR3 coding DNA: TGTGCCAGTAGTATAAGTGGACTAGCGGGAGTCCCCAATGAGCAGTTCTTC.

The genes are TRBV29-1 and TRBJ2-1; 12 bases line up with TRBD2. Germline V gene data show CDR1 as SQVTM and CDR2 as ANQGSEA. The CDR3 extends over 14 amino acids. V was clipped by 8 bases and J by 4 bases; unmatched bases: 6. In nucleotides, the CDR3 is TGCAGCAGAGTGACTAGCGGGAGTTACAATGAGCAGTTCTTC. This translates into CSRVTSGSYNEQFF.

This chain uses TRBV2 with TRBJ2-7; 12 positions agree with TRBD2. Germline CDR1 is SNHLY and CDR2 is FYNNEI. This CDR3 is 14 amino acids long. Germline trimming cut 5 bases from V and 11 bases from J; bases unmatched to any gene: 10. The CDR3, as DNA: TGTGCCAGCAGTCCCTGGACTAGCGGGACCGGAGAGTACTTC. As protein: CASSPWTSGTGEYF.

This chain links TRBV27 with TRBJ1-5; D is unclear. Trimming took off 0 bases at V and 4 bases at J, with 4 bases between the two ends. Germline V gene lookup returns CDR1 MNHEY and CDR2 SMNVEV (reference sequence). This CDR3 contains 13 residues. The CDR3 DNA reads TGTGCCAGCAGTTTATCGGGGAATCAGCCCCAGCATTTT. Its translation: CASSLSGNQPQHF.

This chain links TRBV28 with TRBJ2-4; 8 nucleotides line up with TRBD1. After removal of 5 bases from V and 0 bases from J, the junction contained 6 bases not matched to a gene. This CDR3 is 16 amino acids long. From germline, CDR1 is MDHEN and CDR2 SYDVKM. The CDR3: CASSPRTGLAKNIQYF. The CDR3 DNA follows: TGTGCCAGCAGTCCGAGGACAGGGCTAGCCAAAAACATTCAGTACTTC. Variable domain in full (rest from reference TRBV28 and TRBJ2-4): DVKVTQSSRYLVKRTGEKVFLECVQDMDHENMFWYRQDPGLGLRLIYFSYDVKMKEKGDIPEGYSVSREKKERFSLILESASTNQTSMYLCASSPRTGLAKNIQYFGAGTRLSVL.

The chain recombines TRBV7-6 with TRBJ2-7; 7 bases fit TRBD1. Losses at the gene ends were 4 bases for V and 3 bases for J; bases not matched to a gene: 9. The CDR3 is 15 amino acids. CDR1 and CDR2 (germline): SGHVS, FNYEAQ. The CDR3 is CASSSNPGQNYEQYF. CDR3 DNA: TGTGCCAGCAGCTCTAACCCGGGACAGAACTACGAGCAGTACTTC.

The rearrangement links TRBV11-2 to TRBJ2-3, with D unresolved. The V gene lost 3 bases and the J gene lost 4 bases, with 5 bases spanning the gap. The CDR3 has 12 residues. Per germline, CDR1 SGHAT and CDR2 FQNNGV. The CDR3 sequence: CASSLDADTQYF. Here the CDR3 DNA reads TGTGCCAGCAGCTTGGACGCAGATACGCAGTATTTT. Full variable domain (remainder filled in from reference TRBV11-2 and TRBJ2-3): EAGVAQSPRYKIIEKRQSVAFWCNPISGHATLYWYQQILGQGPKLLIQFQNNGVVDDSQLPKDRFSAERLKGVDSTLKIQPAKLEDSAVYLCASSLDADTQYFGPGTRLTVL.